These T cell receptor beta chains were read from a single sample in a study of T cells in Graves' hyperthyroidism and ophthalmopathy. TCRdb itself ran the multiplex PCR reads through MiXCR, one entry per CDR3 protein. The sample holds approximately 610,000 distinct CDR3 sequences; roughly 15% are singletons and the top ten take about 4.5%. The sample comprised blood. These receptor sequences come from a woman aged 40 to 49 with Graves' ophthalmopathy. The CDR3 runs from the conserved cysteine through the conserved F or W. The D gene is left open where the match is weak. Only part of the rows carry a size: once, few, many, or a class if the clone is expanded.

j_call	v_call	d_call	clone_size	cdr3_nt	cdr3_aa
TRBJ1-5	TRBV19	NA	many	TGTGCCAGTAGTACGGGGACCCATCAGCCCCAGCATTTT	CASSTGTHQPQHF
TRBJ2-5	TRBV12-3/TRBV12-4	TRBD2	many	TGTGCCAGCAGTTTAGTTCGCGGGAGGGGGGAGACCCAGTACTTC	CASSLVRGRGETQYF
TRBJ2-7	TRBV28	NA	few	TGTGCCAGCAGTCGCAGGGGGGGTACCTACGAGCAGTACTTC	CASSRRGGTYEQYF
TRBJ2-7	TRBV27	NA	many	TGTGCCAGCATATTTAAACAGGGAGAGCCCAGCGGTGGGTTC	CASIFKQGEPSGGF
TRBJ2-7	TRBV20-1	NA	many	TGCAGTGCTAGATTTACAAGGGGTATGTACGAGCAGTACTTC	CSARFTRGMYEQYF
TRBJ2-5	TRBV3-1	TRBD2	NA	TGTGCCAGCAGCCAATCCGCGGGAGCGCCGTCTAAGGAGACCCAGTACTTC	CASSQSAGAPSKETQYF
TRBJ2-7	TRBV7-3	NA	many	TGTGCCAGCAGCTTATCAGATGGCCACGAGCAGTACTTC	CASSLSDGHEQYF
TRBJ2-7	TRBV6-2/TRBV6-3	NA	many	TGTGCCTGCGGGGACAACCCAATACAATACTACGAGCAGTACTTC	CACGDNPIQYYEQYF
TRBJ2-7	TRBV20-1	NA	few	TGCAGTGCTAGGGAGCCGGTGAGGGAGGAGCAGTACTTC	CSAREPVREEQYF
TRBJ2-5	TRBV20-1	TRBD1	many	TGCAGTGCCCAGACAGGGCCAGAGACCCAGTACTTC	CSAQTGPETQYF
TRBJ1-2	TRBV28	NA	NA	TGTGCCAGCAGTTTCCAACCTTCTTCAGACTATGGCTACACCTTC	CASSFQPSSDYGYTF
TRBJ2-7	TRBV24-1	NA	NA	TGTGCCACCAGGGACCCCTCGGGAAAGAGGGGGTCCTACGAGCAGTACTTC	CATRDPSGKRGSYEQYF
TRBJ1-2	TRBV28	TRBD1	many	TGTGCCAGCAGTTTAGCGGCCATTAGCGGGGACAGGGGGCTTTCTGGCTACACCTTC	CASSLAAISGDRGLSGYTF
TRBJ2-5	TRBV20-1	TRBD1	many	TGCAGTGCTAGTACAGGGGTTCAAGAGACCCAGTACTTC	CSASTGVQETQYF
TRBJ2-5	TRBV27	NA	NA	TGTGCCAGCAGTCCGATGGACAGCCGAGAGACCCAGTACTTC	CASSPMDSRETQYF
TRBJ2-7	TRBV6-1	NA	few	TGTGCCGTGAGGAAAGGGCCTACGGACTACGAGCAGTACTTC	CAVRKGPTDYEQYF
TRBJ1-2	TRBV6-5	TRBD1	many	TGTGCCAGCAGTTACTCGACAGGGGGCTTCGGTGGCTACACCTTC	CASSYSTGGFGGYTF
TRBJ2-2	TRBV28	NA	many	TGTGCCAGCAGTTTAGACAGTCACGGGGAGCTGTTTTTT	CASSLDSHGELFF
TRBJ2-7	TRBV30	NA	many	TGTGCCTGGAAACCCGATGGGGAAAACGAGCAGTACTTC	CAWKPDGENEQYF
TRBJ2-7	TRBV28	NA	many	TGTGCCAGCAGTTTGGTAGGGCTCGAGCAGTACTTC	CASSLVGLEQYF
TRBJ1-1	TRBV6-2/TRBV6-3	NA	few	TGTGCCAGCACCTTAGGACAAAAAGAAGCTTTCTTT	CASTLGQKEAFF
TRBJ2-4	TRBV28	NA	many	TGTGCCAGCAGTTTAGGTGGGACCAAAAACATTCAGTACTTC	CASSLGGTKNIQYF
TRBJ1-1	TRBV20-1	NA	many	TGCAGTGCTCAACAGGGATTTCTCACTGAAGCTTTCTTT	CSAQQGFLTEAFF
TRBJ2-7	TRBV7-9	NA	many	TGTGCCAGCAGCGACGAGGACTCTCGGGGCTTC	CASSDEDSRGF
TRBJ1-2	TRBV20-1	TRBD1	many	TGCAGTGCTAGCCCAACAGGGGAGAGTGGCTACACCTTC	CSASPTGESGYTF
TRBJ1-2	TRBV28	NA	few	TGTGCCAGCACCCGGGCGCGTCGGGGGCTAACTGACTATGGCTACACCTTC	CASTRARRGLTDYGYTF
TRBJ2-2	TRBV19	NA	many	TGTGCCAGTAGTAGGGTCTACACCGGGGAGCTGTTTTTT	CASSRVYTGELFF
TRBJ1-1	TRBV29-1	NA	many	TGCAGCGTATCCGGGGCTAGGAACACTGAAGCTTTCTTT	CSVSGARNTEAFF
TRBJ2-7	TRBV12-3/TRBV12-4	NA	many	TGTGCCAGCAGCGAGGGGGGGACGCGGCCGTACTTC	CASSEGGTRPYF
TRBJ1-1	TRBV29-1	NA	many	TGCAGCGTTGTTTCGTACACTGAAGCTTTCTTT	CSVVSYTEAFF
TRBJ2-7	TRBV9	TRBD2	NA	TGTGCCAGCAGCGTAGCCGGGACTAGCGGCTACGAGCAGTACTTC	CASSVAGTSGYEQYF
TRBJ2-7	TRBV25-1	NA	many	TGTGCCAGCAGTGAATATAGTTTAAGCGTGCGCCCCTACGAGCAGTACTTC	CASSEYSLSVRPYEQYF
TRBJ1-5	TRBV20-1	NA	many	TGCAGTGCTAGAGTTGGGGGGCGAGGTCAGCCCCAGCATTTT	CSARVGGRGQPQHF
TRBJ1-1	TRBV6-1	NA	many	TGTGCCAGCAGCCCCGCAGGGGTGATTGCTGAAGCTTTCTTT	CASSPAGVIAEAFF
TRBJ1-1	TRBV5-1	NA	many	TGCGCCAGCAGCTTGAGTACAGGGAGCACTGAAGCTTTCTTT	CASSLSTGSTEAFF
TRBJ2-2	TRBV12-3/TRBV12-4	NA	many	TGTGCCAGCAGGGGTCAACCGAACACCGGGGAGCTGTTTTTT	CASRGQPNTGELFF
TRBJ2-2	TRBV12-3/TRBV12-4	TRBD2	many	TGTGCCAGCAGGGTGACTAGCGGCTACACCGGGGAGCTGTTTTTT	CASRVTSGYTGELFF
TRBJ1-2	TRBV20-1	NA	NA	TGCAGTGCTAGACATAACTATGGCTACACCTTC	CSARHNYGYTF
TRBJ2-5	TRBV28	NA	NA	TGTGCCAGCAGTCCCGCCGGGGCCCAAGAGACCCAGTACTTC	CASSPAGAQETQYF
TRBJ2-5	TRBV4-3	NA	many	TGCGCCAGCAGCCAAGGCCCACTAGGCCCAGAGACCCAGTACTTC	CASSQGPLGPETQYF
TRBJ2-1	TRBV9	TRBD2	few	TGTGCCAGCAGCGTAGCCGGGAGGTCGGACAATGAGCAGTTCTTC	CASSVAGRSDNEQFF
TRBJ1-2	TRBV6-2/TRBV6-3	NA	many	TGTGCCAGCAGTTCCCCTCGGGCAGGGGTCTATGGCTACACCTTC	CASSSPRAGVYGYTF
TRBJ1-3	TRBV9	NA	NA	TGTGCCAGCAGCCCATCGGGGACGGGCTCTGGAAACACCATATATTTT	CASSPSGTGSGNTIYF
TRBJ1-5	TRBV7-2	TRBD1	once	TGTGCCAGCAAACTCTCTGGGACAGAGTATCAGCCCCAGCATTTT	CASKLSGTEYQPQHF
TRBJ2-7	TRBV29-1	NA	many	TGCAGCGTTGGGACATCCTACGAGCAGTACTTC	CSVGTSYEQYF
TRBJ1-1	TRBV6-1	NA	many	TGTGCCAGCAGCACCATAGGAGGGGTTGACACTGAAGCTTTCTTT	CASSTIGGVDTEAFF
TRBJ2-7	TRBV7-2	TRBD2	many	TGTGCCAGCAGCTTAGTGGGACTAGGGTCCTACGAGCAGTACTTC	CASSLVGLGSYEQYF
TRBJ2-7	TRBV27	TRBD2	many	TGTGCCAGCACCCCGCGCGGGAGAAGGGGCGAGCAGTACTTC	CASTPRGRRGEQYF
TRBJ1-2	TRBV28	TRBD1	many	TGTGCCAGCAGTTTATCCCCACAGGGGGCGCGAGGCTACACCTTC	CASSLSPQGARGYTF
TRBJ2-7	TRBV28	NA	few	TGTGCCAGCACTACGAAGTATAAGTTCGAGCAGTACTTC	CASTTKYKFEQYF
TRBJ1-2	TRBV12-5	TRBD1	NA	TGTGCTAGTGGGGCCGGACAGGGGAAGGCGAGAGGCTACACCTTC	CASGAGQGKARGYTF
TRBJ2-2	TRBV20-1	NA	many	TGCAGTGCTAGAGGGCCAGGGAGGACCGGGGAGCTGTTTTTT	CSARGPGRTGELFF
TRBJ1-2	TRBV20-1	NA	many	TGCAGTGCTAGAGATGCCGAGAACTATGGCTACACCTTC	CSARDAENYGYTF
TRBJ1-6	TRBV27	NA	NA	TGTGCCAGCAGGCCGAGGGGGGGATGGGGCAATTCACCCCTCCACTTT	CASRPRGGWGNSPLHF